This entry lists 29 T cell receptor beta chains sequenced from one sample in a study of CD4 T cells in relation to SARS-CoV-2 and coronaviruses (dated by TCRdb to the early 2020s). The library was built by means of the immunoSEQ multiplex PCR assay. What TCRdb holds here is the immuneACCESS table cut down to in-frame rearrangements. Part of the clones is not present; checked against another copy, under half of the missing clones reflect an unresolved V gene, and the others are unexplained. Counted in this sample were tens of thousands of clones; more than 75% of them appeared once. The top ten constitute less than 10% of the sample. Source material: memory CD4+ T cells from PBMCs. The sample's cell subset or site, from its label and the paper: memory (non-naive) CD4+ T cells. These receptors were obtained from an adult with COVID-19.

The V gene is TRBV27, the J gene TRBJ2-3; D unclear. Trimming left V 3 bases short and J 7 bases short, with 11 bases between. The germline CDR1 and CDR2 sequences are MNHEY and SMNVEV (reference sequence). The length of the CDR3 is 13 residues. CDR3 region: CASSFQLAYTQYF. In DNA, the CDR3 is TGTGCCAGCAGTTTTCAGTTAGCTTATACGCAGTATTTT.

The J gene is TRBJ2-7, the V gene TRBV2; the match to TRBD1 covers 7 bases. The CDR3 has 14 residues. The ends lost 5 bases at V and 0 bases at J; junction bases unmatched: 4. Germline assignment: CDR1 SNHLY and CDR2 FYNNEI. This CDR3 reads CASSKGQPSYEQYF. The DNA for the CDR3 is TGTGCCAGCAGTAAGGGACAGCCCTCCTACGAGCAGTACTTC.

The chain joins TRBV5-6 to TRBJ2-7; 8 bases line up with TRBD1. Trimming at V came to 0 bases and at J to 12 bases, leaving 5 bases not matched to a gene. The germline V gene has CDR1 SGHDT and CDR2 YYEEEE. The CDR3 sequence is 12 residues long. The CDR3, as DNA: TGTGCCAGCAGCTTGGCAACAGGGGGTTTGTACTTC. This encodes CASSLATGGLYF.

This clone appeared a single time. The gene calls are TRBV5-4 and TRBJ2-3; TRBD2 agrees at 10 bases. Germline CDR1 SGHNT, CDR2 YYREEE (reference sequence). This CDR3 spans 16 amino acids. V was clipped by 0 bases and J by 1 base; unmatched bases: 2. The CDR3 nucleotides read TGTGCCAGCAGCTTGGGGCTAGCGGGGGGCACAGATACGCAGTATTTT. Its translation is CASSLGLAGGTDTQYF. Complete variable domain (other parts from reference TRBV5-4 and TRBJ2-3): ETGVTQSPTHLIKTRGQQVTLRCSSQSGHNTVSWYQQALGQGPQFIFQYYREEENGRGNFPPRFSGLQFPNYSSELNVNALELDDSALYLCASSLGLAGGTDTQYFGPGTRLTVL.

The genes are TRBV6-6 and TRBJ2-5; 8 nucleotides align to TRBD1. CDR3 length: 16 residues. Losses at the gene ends were 2 bases for V and 2 bases for J; bases not matched to a gene: 7. Germline-derived CDR1 and CDR2 are MNHNY and SVGAGI (reference sequence). The CDR3 here is CASSYGSGGRQETQYF. The DNA for the CDR3 is TGTGCCAGCAGTTACGGTTCAGGGGGCAGGCAAGAGACCCAGTACTTC.

Only one count was recorded for this clone. V gene TRBV7-2 combines with J gene TRBJ2-7; D is perhaps TRBD1 or TRBD2 (5 bases each). V gave up 4 bases and J gave up 6 bases, with 16 bases separating them. The CDR3 sequence is 14 residues long. The germline V gene encodes CDR1 SGHTA and CDR2 FQGNSA. CDR3 loop: CASSSGDGLFEQYF. The CDR3 nucleotides are TGTGCCAGCAGCTCTGGGGACGGGCTTTTCGAGCAGTACTTC.

This clone was counted a few times. The J gene is TRBJ2-7, the V gene TRBV15; TRBD2 agrees at 7 bases. The CDR3 totals 16 residues. Germline CDR1 and CDR2: LNHNV and YYDKDF (reference sequence). Germline trimming cut 3 bases from V and 5 bases from J; bases unmatched to any gene: 13. The CDR3 loop is CATSRDLGLVADEQYF. The CDR3 coding sequence is TGTGCCACCAGCAGGGACTTAGGACTAGTTGCGGACGAGCAGTACTTC.

This clone was counted once. The chain has TRBV11-3 and TRBJ1-2; D is unclear. The V end was cut by 8 bases, the J end by 0 bases, with 7 bases between. The germline V gene has CDR1 SGHNT and CDR2 YENEEA. There are 12 residues in the CDR3. For the CDR3, the DNA is TGTGCCAGCCAAAAAGCTAACTATGGCTACACCTTC. Encoded protein: CASQKANYGYTF.

This clone has just a few counts. The rearrangement joins TRBV6-2 or TRBV6-3 to TRBJ1-5; 9 nucleotides match TRBD1. Germline V lookup: CDR1 MNHEY, CDR2 SVGEGT. This CDR3 spans 16 amino acids. V dropped 4 bases and J dropped 2; count of bases not matched to a gene: 6. The CDR3 spells CASSLRDRVGNQPQHF. The CDR3 DNA follows: TGTGCCAGCAGTTTACGGGACAGGGTTGGCAATCAGCCCCAGCATTTT.

J is TRBJ1-2 and V is TRBV11-2; D call uncertain. Trimming stripped 1 base from V and 6 bases from J, with 12 bases between. The CDR3 sequence is 14 residues long. Germline CDR1 SGHAT, CDR2 FQNNGV. CDR3 region: CASSLVSGRDGYTF. CDR3 nucleotides: TGTGCCAGCAGCTTAGTGTCAGGAAGGGATGGCTACACCTTC.

J is TRBJ2-2 and V is TRBV19, with 9 bases aligning to TRBD1. Losses at the gene ends were 6 bases for V and 4 bases for J; bases not matched to a gene: 6. CDR1 is LNHDA, CDR2 SQIVND, per germline (reference sequence). The CDR3 runs to 15 residues. CDR3 nucleotide sequence: TGTGCCAGTAGACCCGGGACAGGGAGCACCGGGGAGCTGTTTTTT. Translated: CASRPGTGSTGELFF.

The chain combines TRBV19 with TRBJ2-4; no clear D gene. Trimming pared 3 bases from V and 15 bases from J, leaving 12 bases between. The CDR3 length is 11 residues. Germline V gene sequence: CDR1 LNHDA, CDR2 SQIVND (reference sequence). The CDR3 nucleotides are TGTGCCAGTAGTATCTCCGCACGGACGTACTTC. Amino acid sequence: CASSISARTYF.

This sequence joins TRBV5-1 and TRBJ1-5; no clear D. Germline-derived CDR1 and CDR2 are SGHRS and YFSETQ. Trimming left V 3 bases short and J 4 bases short, with 11 bases between. The CDR3 runs to 14 residues. As DNA, the CDR3 is TGCGCCAGCAGCTCTATGGGAGGAAATCAGCCCCAGCATTTT. It codes for CASSSMGGNQPQHF.

In this sample, this clone turned up once. The genes are TRBV5-4 and TRBJ2-4, with TRBD2 matching 7 bases. CDR3 size: 15 residues. With V trimmed by 3 bases and J by 9 bases, 12 bases remained unmatched. Germline CDR1 reads SGHNT; CDR2 reads YYREEE (reference sequence). In DNA, the CDR3 is TGTGCCAGCAGCTGGGGGGGGTCAGGGTTAAGCATTCAGTACTTC. This sequence encodes CASSWGGSGLSIQYF.

The chain uses TRBV6-5 and TRBJ2-3; D uncertain. The CDR3 contains 15 residues. The V end was cut by 0 bases, the J end by 0 bases, with 7 bases between. From germline, CDR1 is MNHEY and CDR2 SVGAGI. The CDR3 protein is CASSYSTVSTDTQYF. The CDR3 DNA reads TGTGCCAGCAGTTACTCTACAGTTAGCACAGATACGCAGTATTTT.

The CDR3 reads CASSPPGESLHF. The CDR3 nucleotides are TGTGCCAGCTCACCCCCGGGTGAGTCCCTCCACTTT. V and J are TRBV18 and TRBJ1-6; D remains unclear. Germline CDR1 reads KGHSH; CDR2 reads LQKENI. This CDR3 contains 12 residues. With 3 bases removed from V and 14 bases from J, the gap between germline ends came to 11 bases.

The gene calls are TRBV6-5 and TRBJ2-7, with TRBD2 matching 8 bases. The J segment lost 3 bases and the V segment lost 0 bases, leaving 4 bases of the junction unmatched. Germline V gives CDR1 MNHEY, CDR2 SVGAGI. The CDR3 is 15 residues long. In DNA form, the CDR3 reads TGTGCCAGCAGTTACTCTAGCGGGATACACTACGAGCAGTACTTC. It encodes CASSYSSGIHYEQYF.

V is TRBV12-3 or TRBV12-4 and J is TRBJ1-5; D unresolved. V lost 7 bases and J 4 bases, leaving 8 bases between the germline ends. The length of the CDR3 is 12 residues. CDR3 nucleotides: TGTGCCAGCAAGGTGGGAAATCAGCCCCAGCATTTT. This gives the protein CASKVGNQPQHF.

This chain links TRBV2 with TRBJ2-7; possibly TRBD1 for D (6 bases). Trimming removed 4 bases from V and 2 bases from J, with 6 bases in between. The CDR3 is 12 residues long. The germline V gene has CDR1 SNHLY and CDR2 FYNNEI. The CDR3 sequence: CASSGDTYEQYF. The CDR3 DNA reads as TGTGCCAGCAGTGGGGACACCTACGAGCAGTACTTC.

The rearrangement joins TRBV19 to TRBJ1-5; no clear D. V dropped 7 bases and J dropped 2 bases, with 12 bases sitting between them. CDR3 length equals 14 residues. Germline V CDR1 and CDR2: LNHDA, SQIVND (reference sequence). This chain's CDR3 is CASKAGPGNQPQHF. The CDR3 DNA follows: TGTGCCAGTAAGGCAGGCCCCGGCAATCAGCCCCAGCATTTT.

This clone was seen a single time. The V call is TRBV19, the J call TRBJ1-1, with a tentative D call TRBD1 (5 bases). The germline gives CDR1 LNHDA, CDR2 SQIVND (reference sequence). The CDR3 has 13 residues. Trimming cost V 0 bases and J 11 bases, with 13 bases left between them. CDR3 bases: TGTGCCAGTAGTATAGATCGAGGGGATCGCGCTTTCTTT. This sequence encodes CASSIDRGDRAFF.

This rearrangement joins TRBV27 to TRBJ2-2; D possibly uses TRBD1 or TRBD2 (6 bases each). V shed 5 bases and J shed 4 bases, with 17 bases lying between them. The CDR3 covers 16 residues. The germline V gene encodes CDR1 MNHEY and CDR2 SMNVEV (reference sequence). CDR3 amino acids: CASSTTGRSPTGELFF. In DNA form, the CDR3 reads TGTGCCAGCAGTACTACAGGGAGGAGCCCCACCGGGGAGCTGTTTTTT.

The V call is TRBV27, the J call TRBJ2-5; 8 bases agree with TRBD2. Germline CDR1 and CDR2: MNHEY and SMNVEV (reference sequence). V shed 2 bases and J 0 bases; nucleotides not matched to a gene: 11. The CDR3 sequence is 18 residues long. Written as DNA, the CDR3 is TGTGCCAGCAGTTTAAAAGGCCCTTTGCGGGGGGACCAAGAGACCCAGTACTTC. Its translation: CASSLKGPLRGDQETQYF.

The rearrangement joins TRBV6-5 to TRBJ2-1; D is possibly TRBD1 or TRBD2 (5 bases each). The CDR3 has 15 amino acids. Germline V gene data show CDR1 as MNHEY and CDR2 as SVGAGI. Trimming pared 2 bases from V and 8 bases from J, leaving 16 bases between. The chain's CDR3 is CASSYRDPDRDEQFF. The CDR3 nucleotides are TGTGCCAGCAGTTACAGGGACCCAGATCGGGATGAGCAGTTCTTC.

V and J are TRBV19 and TRBJ1-2, with D uncertain. Trimming stripped 5 bases from V and 4 bases from J, with 11 bases between. This CDR3 region has 13 residues. The germline CDR1 and CDR2 sequences are LNHDA and SQIVND (reference sequence). The CDR3 nucleotides are TGTGCCAGTAGTGGGCAGGCCGTCTATGGCTACACCTTC. Translating it yields CASSGQAVYGYTF.

This clone was detected once. The V call is TRBV11-3, the J call TRBJ2-7, with 7 nucleotides matching TRBD1. This CDR3 spans 15 amino acids. The germline gives CDR1 SGHNT, CDR2 YENEEA. V shed 3 bases and J 6 bases; nucleotides not matched to a gene: 11. CDR3 protein: CASSFRTGRAGEQYF. DNA of the CDR3: TGTGCCAGCAGCTTTCGGACAGGCCGCGCCGGCGAGCAGTACTTC.

This chain uses TRBV5-4 with TRBJ1-1; 9 bases map to TRBD1. This CDR3 is built from 11 residues. Per the germline V gene, CDR1 is SGHNT and CDR2 is YYREEE (reference sequence). J was trimmed by 10 bases and V by 4 bases; bases with no gene match: 2. CDR3: CASSRTGVAFF. The CDR3 DNA follows: TGTGCCAGCAGCCGGACAGGGGTAGCTTTCTTT. Combining the CDR3 with reference TRBV5-4 and TRBJ1-1 gives the whole variable domain ETGVTQSPTHLIKTRGQQVTLRCSSQSGHNTVSWYQQALGQGPQFIFQYYREEENGRGNFPPRFSGLQFPNYSSELNVNALELDDSALYLCASSRTGVAFFGQGTRLTVV.

The chain joins TRBV5-1 to TRBJ1-1; TRBD1 agrees at 8 bases. Germline V gene lookup returns CDR1 SGHRS and CDR2 YFSETQ. This CDR3 region has 12 residues. Trimming at V came to 3 bases and at J to 11 bases, leaving 6 bases not matched to a gene. The CDR3 bases are TGCGCCAGCAGCTGGGCACAGGGGGTGGCTTTCTTT. Protein: CASSWAQGVAFF.

The chain carries TRBV19 and TRBJ1-6; the match to TRBD1 covers 9 bases. The CDR3 runs 15 residues. Germline V CDR1 and CDR2: LNHDA, SQIVND (reference sequence). V gave up 6 bases and J gave up 4 bases; unmatched junction bases: 4. For the CDR3, the DNA is TGTGCCAGTAGCACAGGGGGCACTTATAATTCACCCCTCCACTTT. Its translation: CASSTGGTYNSPLHF.